This passage covers 26 T cell receptor beta chains from one sample sequenced in a study of shared clonotypes between healthy human individuals. Clones were sequenced by immunoSEQ multiplex PCR, and TCRdb holds only the in-frame ones, with some missing. Of about 1 million clones listed, roughly 74% were seen once; the top ten hold around 0.47%. The sequencing input was memory CD4+ T cells from PBMCs. The subset here: CD45RA-negative fraction. These receptors originate from a young man in good health. Some clones in this sample may be carry-over from other donors' samples.

This clone showed up just a few times. The gene calls are TRBV11-1 and TRBJ2-5, with D perhaps being TRBD1 or TRBD2 (5 bases each). CDR1 SGHAT and CDR2 FQDESV come from the germline V gene (reference sequence). The V end was cut by 7 bases, the J end by 4 bases, with 22 bases between. The CDR3 is made up of 16 amino acids. The CDR3: CASTPPRGPSSETQYF. DNA for the CDR3: TGTGCCAGCACTCCACCTCGGGGCCCGAGTTCAGAGACCCAGTACTTC.

There are a few counts of this clone. The chain has TRBV7-2 and TRBJ1-5; D perhaps matches TRBD1 (5 bases). Germline V lookup: CDR1 SGHTA, CDR2 FQGNSA. The CDR3 totals 15 residues. The V and J ends lost 1 base and 6 bases respectively, with 13 bases between them. CDR3 sequence: CASSLGSEGFQPQHF. The DNA for the CDR3 is TGTGCCAGCAGCTTAGGGTCGGAGGGGTTTCAGCCCCAGCATTTT.

The V gene is TRBV6-6, the J gene TRBJ1-1; no clear D gene. V was clipped by 5 bases and J by 6 bases, with 10 bases between them. CDR1 and CDR2 (germline): MNHNY, SVGAGI (reference sequence). This CDR3 has 12 residues. The CDR3 sequence: CASSHRPSEAFF. Here the CDR3 DNA reads TGTGCCAGCAGTCACCGTCCGTCTGAAGCTTTCTTT.

The V and J genes are TRBV27 and TRBJ2-7; 11 positions match TRBD1. This CDR3 spans 14 amino acids. The J segment lost 3 bases and the V segment lost 6 bases, leaving 4 bases of the junction unmatched. The germline CDR1 and CDR2 sequences are MNHEY and SMNVEV (reference sequence). In DNA, the CDR3 is TGTGCCAGCAGGCCCGGGACAGGGGGCTACGAGCAGTACTTC. Translating it yields CASRPGTGGYEQYF.

This clone was counted once. The rearrangement joins TRBV4-1 to TRBJ2-5, with D possibly called TRBD1 or TRBD2 (6 bases each). Germline V gene sequence: CDR1 MGHRA, CDR2 YSYEKL. Trimming pared 0 bases from V and 5 bases from J, leaving 22 bases between. The CDR3 runs 18 residues. The CDR3 reads CASSQDGGGARATETQYF. The CDR3 coding sequence is TGCGCCAGCAGCCAAGATGGGGGCGGGGCGCGGGCAACGGAGACCCAGTACTTC.

The chain carries TRBV9 and TRBJ2-3; no reliable D call. The length of the CDR3 is 14 residues. CDR1 SGDLS and CDR2 YYNGEE come from the germline V gene. V shed 3 bases and J shed 6 bases, with 14 bases lying between them. In DNA, the CDR3 is TGTGCCAGCAGCGAGCGCTCGAACACGGATACGCAGTATTTT. This sequence encodes CASSERSNTDTQYF.

This clone was recorded a few times. Other nucleotide sequences in the sample specify the same CDR3. The CDR3 DNA follows: TGTGCCAGCAGCGTAGCCCCTTCCGTCACAGATACGCAGTATTTT. It specifies CASSVAPSVTDTQYF. The rearrangement joins TRBV9 to TRBJ2-3; D unclear. The germline V and J ends were trimmed by 0 bases and 2 bases, with 10 bases remaining between them. The CDR3 is 15 amino acids. Germline CDR1 is SGDLS and CDR2 is YYNGEE.

This chain's CDR3 is CASSPNPTGYEQYF. The CDR3, as DNA: TGTGCCAGTAGTCCGAACCCGACAGGTTACGAGCAGTACTTC. The chain couples TRBV19 to TRBJ2-7; perhaps TRBD1 as D (6 bases). Trimming left V 5 bases short and J 4 bases short, with 15 bases between. CDR3 size: 14 residues. The germline CDR1 and CDR2 sequences are LNHDA and SQIVND (reference sequence). Full variable domain (remainder filled in from reference TRBV19 and TRBJ2-7): DGGITQSPKYLFRKEGQNVTLSCEQNLNHDAMYWYRQDPGQGLRLIYYSQIVNDFQKGDIAEGYSVSREKKESFPLTVTSAQKNPTAFYLCASSPNPTGYEQYFGPGTRLTVT.

This chain connects TRBV6-5 to TRBJ2-5; 9 nucleotides line up with TRBD2. The CDR3 spans 16 residues. The J segment lost 7 bases and the V segment lost 2 bases, leaving 11 bases of the junction unmatched. From germline, CDR1 is MNHEY and CDR2 SVGAGI. CDR3 protein: CASSYPAGGARGTQYF. The CDR3 DNA is TGTGCCAGCAGTTACCCCGCGGGAGGGGCGAGGGGGACCCAGTACTTC.

The gene calls are TRBV28 and TRBJ1-4; D gene unclear. V lost 11 bases and J 4 bases, leaving 14 bases between the germline ends. The CDR3 contains 13 residues. The germline V gene has CDR1 MDHEN and CDR2 SYDVKM. DNA of the CDR3: TGTGCCGGCGGTAGGCACCTTAATGAAAAACTGTTTTTT. It is translated as CAGGRHLNEKLFF.

The sample holds many counts of this clone. This sequence joins TRBV4-1 and TRBJ2-3; 14 bases are a match to TRBD2. The junction had 7 bases not matched to a gene; V was cut back by 3 bases and J by 5 bases. Germline V gene sequence: CDR1 MGHRA, CDR2 YSYEKL. The CDR3 consists of 17 residues. CDR3 sequence (DNA): TGCGCCAGCAGCCACAGACTAGCGGGAGGGCCGGTAGATACGCAGTATTTT. Translation gives CASSHRLAGGPVDTQYF.

The chain joins TRBV28 to TRBJ2-5; D is unclear. Germline-derived CDR1 and CDR2 are MDHEN and SYDVKM. Trimming shortened V by 6 bases and J by 13 bases, and 18 bases separated the two germline ends. The CDR3 is 12 residues long. The CDR3 DNA follows: TGTGCCAGCAGAAGGCAAAAAGAGGTCGGGTACTTC. Protein sequence: CASRRQKEVGYF.

The chain links TRBV4-1 to TRBJ2-4; D is ambiguous. Germline V CDR1 and CDR2: MGHRA, YSYEKL. V gave up 1 base and J gave up 2 bases, with 9 bases separating them. CDR3 length: 15 residues. CDR3: CASSQVAVTKNIQYF. CDR3 nucleotide sequence: TGCGCCAGCAGCCAAGTTGCGGTGACCAAAAACATTCAGTACTTC.

This chain joins TRBV4-1 and TRBJ2-1; tentatively, D is TRBD2 (5 bases). V lost 0 bases, J lost 4 bases, and 16 bases lay in between. Germline CDR1 is MGHRA and CDR2 is YSYEKL. The CDR3 loop spans 17 amino acids. CDR3 DNA sequence: TGCGCCAGCAGCCAAGATGGGATCGGGATGGGGTACAATGAGCAGTTCTTC. As protein: CASSQDGIGMGYNEQFF.

The chain combines TRBV2 with TRBJ1-5; 7 bases fit TRBD1. The CDR3 is 16 amino acids. After removal of 7 bases from V and 3 bases from J, the junction contained 12 bases not matched to a gene. The germline CDR1 and CDR2 sequences are SNHLY and FYNNEI. CDR3 nucleotides: TGTGCCAGCAAAAGACAGGGCCCCACACCCAATCAGCCCCAGCATTTT. This sequence encodes CASKRQGPTPNQPQHF.

The V call is TRBV6-5, the J call TRBJ2-2; D remains ambiguous. The ends were cut back, 4 bases at V and 3 bases at J, with 9 bases in the middle. Germline-derived CDR1 and CDR2 are MNHEY and SVGAGI. CDR3 length: 14 amino acids. CDR3 coding DNA: TGTGCCAGCAGTTTATACACGGACACCGGGGAGCTGTTTTTT. Encoded protein: CASSLYTDTGELFF.

The gene calls are TRBV21-1 and TRBJ1-5. TRBV21-1 is a known pseudogene. The CDR3 covers 11 residues. CDR3 loop: CASSVSLSQHF. The CDR3 DNA reads as TGTGCCAGCAGCGTGAGTTTGTCCCAGCATTTT.

This chain connects TRBV2 to TRBJ1-1; 11 bases are a match to TRBD1. Germline values: CDR1 SNHLY, CDR2 FYNNEI. V gave up 6 bases and J gave up 4 bases; unmatched junction bases: 4. This CDR3 spans 14 amino acids. The CDR3 here is CASRGTGGRTEAFF. The CDR3 DNA reads TGTGCCAGCAGGGGGACAGGGGGGCGCACTGAAGCTTTCTTT.

The chain is built from TRBV9 and TRBJ1-5; unclear D gene. Germline V gene data show CDR1 as SGDLS and CDR2 as YYNGEE. This CDR3 region has 14 residues. V lost 0 bases, J lost 2 bases, and 6 bases lay in between. The CDR3 sequence is CASSVGLGNQPQHF. CDR3 DNA sequence: TGTGCCAGCAGCGTAGGTCTAGGCAATCAGCCCCAGCATTTT.

The V gene is TRBV19, the J gene TRBJ2-7; D gene ambiguous. V was trimmed by 5 bases and J by 1 base, leaving 9 bases between them. The CDR3 contains 13 residues. Germline values: CDR1 LNHDA, CDR2 SQIVND (reference sequence). In DNA, the CDR3 is TGTGCCAGTAGTGCGGCCCCATCCTACGAGCAGTACTTC. Its protein is CASSAAPSYEQYF.

The rearrangement joins TRBV10-3 to TRBJ1-3; 11 bases agree with TRBD1. CDR3 length equals 16 residues. The germline V gene encodes CDR1 ENHRY and CDR2 SYGVKD. Losses at the gene ends were 10 bases for V and 0 bases for J; bases not matched to a gene: 8. The CDR3 coding sequence is TGTGCCACCCTGGACAGGGGGCTCCTCTCTGGAAACACCATATATTTT. Translating gives CATLDRGLLSGNTIYF.

The chain has TRBV18 and TRBJ2-7; maybe TRBD1 (6 bases). Trimming shortened V by 3 bases and J by 2 bases, and 17 bases separated the two germline ends. The CDR3 loop spans 16 amino acids. Germline CDR1 reads KGHSH; CDR2 reads LQKENI. The chain's CDR3 is CASSPSTNRDPYEQYF. The CDR3 nucleotides are TGTGCCAGCTCACCCTCAACGAACAGGGATCCCTACGAGCAGTACTTC.

V usage is TRBV11-2 and J usage is TRBJ2-5, with D tentatively TRBD2 (6 bases). The CDR3 totals 14 residues. Trimming took 2 bases from V and 3 from J, leaving 10 bases between them. Germline lookup yields CDR1 SGHAT and CDR2 FQNNGV. The DNA for the CDR3 is TGTGCCAGCAGCTTATTGACGGGGGAAGAGACCCAGTACTTC. This sequence encodes CASSLLTGEETQYF. Complete variable domain (other parts from reference TRBV11-2 and TRBJ2-5): EAGVAQSPRYKIIEKRQSVAFWCNPISGHATLYWYQQILGQGPKLLIQFQNNGVVDDSQLPKDRFSAERLKGVDSTLKIQPAKLEDSAVYLCASSLLTGEETQYFGPGTRLLVL.

The chain recombines TRBV5-4 with TRBJ1-1; D is unresolved. The germline CDR1 and CDR2 sequences are SGHNT and YYREEE (reference sequence). V gave up 1 base and J gave up 4 bases, with 11 bases separating them. This CDR3 has 14 residues. The CDR3 nucleotides read TGTGCCAGCAGCTTGACCGGGCGCATCACTGAAGCTTTCTTT. This translates into CASSLTGRITEAFF.

The rearrangement joins TRBV6-6 to TRBJ1-5; D ambiguous. Germline loops: CDR1 MNHNY, CDR2 SVGAGI (reference sequence). The CDR3 runs 14 residues. With 7 bases removed from V and 0 bases from J, the gap between germline ends came to 10 bases. The CDR3 DNA follows: TGTGCCAGCACTAAAGGGAATAGCAATCAGCCCCAGCATTTT. Its translation is CASTKGNSNQPQHF.

In its sample, this clone was seen once. The chain couples TRBV20-1 to TRBJ1-2; D unclear. The V gene's germline CDR1 is DFQATT and CDR2 SNEGSKA (reference sequence). This CDR3 has 10 residues. V lost 5 bases and J 4 bases, leaving 5 bases between the germline ends. CDR3 sequence reads: CSASPYGYTF. CDR3 sequence (DNA): TGCAGTGCTTCCCCCTATGGCTACACCTTC.